This T cell receptor (beta chain) was identified in a study of T cells in Graves' hyperthyroidism and ophthalmopathy. Study observations and caveats: The blood repertoire included most of the expanded thyroid clonotypes above 0.001.

The table lists this clonotype with many counts. What it recognizes is unknown. RNA transcripts provided the source from which TCR beta CDR3 regions were amplified. The study used the HTBI primer set for a first-round RT-PCR of the TCR CDR3. From the multiplex PCR reads, TCRdb called clonotypes with MiXCR, one entry per CDR3 protein. The profile shows some 510,000 distinct CDR3 sequences, under 25% of them singletons. The source material was blood. The source of this sequence is a young man with Graves' hyperthyroidism.

The CDR3 reads CATSEATDTGELFF. The CDR3 DNA reads TGTGCCACCAGTGAGGCTACAGACACCGGGGAGCTGTTTTTT. The chain combines TRBV24-1 with TRBJ2-2; D is uncertain. Germline CDR1 KGHDR, CDR2 SFDVKD. The V end was cut by 4 bases, the J end by 3 bases, with 8 bases between. The CDR3 contains 14 residues.